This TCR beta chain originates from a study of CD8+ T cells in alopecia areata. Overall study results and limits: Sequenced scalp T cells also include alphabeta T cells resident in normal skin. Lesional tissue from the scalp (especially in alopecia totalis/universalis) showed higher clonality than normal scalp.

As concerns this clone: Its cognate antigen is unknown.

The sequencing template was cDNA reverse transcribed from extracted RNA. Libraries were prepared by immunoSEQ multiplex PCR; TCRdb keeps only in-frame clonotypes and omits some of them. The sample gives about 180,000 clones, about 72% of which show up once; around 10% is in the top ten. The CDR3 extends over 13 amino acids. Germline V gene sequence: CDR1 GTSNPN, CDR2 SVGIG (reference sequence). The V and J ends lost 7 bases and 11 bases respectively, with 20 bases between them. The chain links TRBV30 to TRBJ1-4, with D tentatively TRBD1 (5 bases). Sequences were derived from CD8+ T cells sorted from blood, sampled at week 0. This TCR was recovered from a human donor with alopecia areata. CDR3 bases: TGTGCCTCAACTCGGGCGGGACTAGAGAAACTGTTTTTT. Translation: CASTRAGLEKLFF.